Sequencing of this TCR beta chain was carried out in a study of T cell clonotyping in hematopoietic cell transplantation. Germline V lookup: CDR1 ENHRY, CDR2 SYGVKD. The CDR3 is 14 residues long. Trimming removed 5 bases from V and 5 bases from J, with 13 bases in between. Assay used: immunoSEQ multiplex PCR; TCRdb lists only in-frame clones, some missing. The table lists tens of thousands of clones, 85% to 90% of them singletons. Regarding the study as a whole: Graft donor and pretransplant recipient Inverse Simpson Index values predicted broader posttransplant TCR diversity.

This clone has just a few counts. Its antigen is unidentified. Time point given: recipient sample about 28 days before transplant, after cytoreduction. The material sequenced was peripheral blood mononuclear cells, taken before stem cell transplant. The sequence derives from a man between 60 and 70 years old with biphenotypic leukemia. Some clones in this sample may be carry-over from other donors' samples. The chain combines TRBV10-3 with TRBJ1-5; D might be TRBD1 (6 bases). This CDR3 is CAISTGQTYQPQHF. The CDR3 coding sequence is TGTGCCATCAGTACTGGACAGACGTATCAGCCCCAGCATTTT.